This TCR delta chain was sequenced in a study of Vδ1+ human thymocytes. After alphabeta T cell depletion, CD3+ Vdelta1+ Vdelta2- thymocytes were sorted. This clone is a singleton in its sample. The antigen remains unidentified. Overall study findings and caveats: Thymic TRG and TRD repertoires appeared highly polyclonal, with Gaussian CDR3 length distributions. Unlike peripheral blood Vdelta1+ controls, thymic delta-chain sequences included roughly 22% Vdelta2 and few Vdelta3.

Trimming at V came to 3 bases and at J to 3 bases, leaving 15 bases not matched to a gene. The germline V gene encodes CDR1 TSWWSYY and CDR2 QGS. The CDR3 spans 20 residues. RNA was extracted from the cells and then reverse transcribed. Pooled V-gene forward primers with one constant-region reverse primer generated the CDR3 amplicons by multiplex PCR. TCRdb used CATT to re-call clones from the multiplex PCR reads. The table lists 80,000 or so delta-chain clones, around 32% of them singletons. Sequencing input: Vdelta1+ gamma-delta thymocytes from the thymus. The subset was: FACS-sorted CD3+ TCRalphabeta- TCRVdelta1+ TCRVdelta2- thymocytes. The clonotype originates from a boy younger than two who had congenital heart surgery. The chain carries TRDV1 and TRDJ2, with TRDD3 matching 11 bases. Here the CDR3 reads CALGDPHWGIGNKVTAQLFF. CDR3 in DNA: TGTGCTCTTGGGGATCCCCACTGGGGGATAGGGAATAAGGTGACAGCACAACTCTTCTTT.